These 30 T cell receptor beta chains share one sample of origin, sequenced in a study of post-analysis software for immune sequencing data. Every TCR beta cDNA library bore unique molecular identifiers. From the PCR reads, TCRdb called clonotypes with MiXCR, one entry per CDR3 protein. This sample yields more than 450,000 distinct CDR3 sequences, of which less than 40% are seen a single time; 6% belongs to the top ten. No antigen has been assigned to these receptors. Study-wide points: In patients, about 5 TRBV segments were more frequent than in controls, with TRBV5-6, TRBV5-1 and TRBV20-1 among them.

The sequenced sample consisted of blood. Receptor source: a girl aged 2-17 years with multiple sclerosis.

The sample holds a few counts of this clonotype. This chain connects TRBV10-2 to TRBJ2-1; D is ambiguous. Germline CDR1 WSHSY, CDR2 SAAADI. Trimming cost V 0 bases and J 0 bases, with 12 bases left between them. This CDR3 comprises 17 residues. The CDR3 region is CASSESSSDSSYNEQFF. CDR3 coding DNA: TGCGCCAGCAGTGAGTCGTCCAGTGATAGCTCCTACAATGAGCAGTTCTTC.

V is TRBV24-1 and J is TRBJ1-1, with D tentatively TRBD1 (6 bases). CDR3 size: 13 residues. CDR1 is KGHDR and CDR2 is SFDVKD in the germline V gene. Trimming left V 5 bases short and J 5 bases short, with 11 bases between. DNA of the CDR3: TGTGCCACCAGTGCCCACGACAGGACTGAAGCTTTCTTT. Its translation: CATSAHDRTEAFF.

The V call is TRBV11-2, the J call TRBJ2-3; D perhaps matches TRBD1 (6 bases). Germline-derived CDR1 and CDR2 are SGHAT and FQNNGV. V lost 5 bases and J 0 bases, leaving 15 bases between the germline ends. This CDR3 comprises 16 residues. CDR3 region: CASSHGTSTSTDTQYF. CDR3 sequence (DNA): TGTGCCAGCAGCCACGGGACATCCACTAGCACAGATACGCAGTATTTT.

This clonotype has only a few counts. The chain uses TRBV7-3 and TRBJ2-1; TRBD1 or TRBD2 may be the D gene (5 bases each). The CDR3 is made up of 16 amino acids. Trimming pared 1 base from V and 3 bases from J, leaving 13 bases between. Germline CDR1 reads SGHTA; CDR2 reads FQGTGA. The CDR3 sequence: CASSLRAGTSYNEQFF. The CDR3 DNA reads as TGTGCCAGCAGCTTAAGAGCCGGGACGAGCTACAATGAGCAGTTCTTC.

This clonotype came up many times. The CDR3 sequence is CASSLVNYGYTF. CDR3 nucleotide sequence: TGTGCCAGCAGCTTAGTTAACTATGGCTACACCTTC. This chain uses TRBV7-2 with TRBJ1-2; unclear D gene. The V gene lost 1 base and the J gene lost 1 base, with 1 base spanning the gap. Germline V CDR1 and CDR2: SGHTA, FQGNSA. CDR3 length: 12 residues.

This clonotype occurred a few times. The gene calls are TRBV10-3 and TRBJ1-2; tentative D call: TRBD1 (5 bases). Germline CDR1 and CDR2: ENHRY and SYGVKD. The CDR3 totals 13 residues. V lost 6 bases, J lost 3 bases, and 11 bases lay in between. DNA of the CDR3: TGTGCCATCAGGGGGGAGCTAGACTATGGCTACACCTTC. Translating it yields CAIRGELDYGYTF.

This rearrangement joins TRBV20-1 to TRBJ1-5; maybe TRBD1 (5 bases). CDR1 and CDR2 from the germline V gene are DFQATT and SNEGSKA (reference sequence). The CDR3 runs to 15 residues. The V and J ends lost 5 bases and 3 bases respectively, with 17 bases between them. CDR3 in amino acids: CSARVGTVINQPQHF. As DNA, the CDR3 is TGCAGTGCTCGGGTGGGGACCGTTATCAATCAGCCCCAGCATTTT.

This clonotype was picked up a small number of times. V and J are TRBV28 and TRBJ2-4; 9 bases are shared with TRBD2. Germline V CDR1 and CDR2: MDHEN, SYDVKM. The CDR3 consists of 17 residues. V trimming: 3 bases; J trimming: 7 bases; junction bases outside the gene matches: 13. CDR3 sequence (DNA): TGTGCCAGCAGTTTGATCTTAGCGGGGGCCTCCGGGAACATTCAGTACTTC. Its translation: CASSLILAGASGNIQYF.

CDR3 sequence: CASSLRDTPLRIQYF. As DNA, the CDR3 is TGTGCCAGCAGCTTACGGGACACCCCTTTGCGGATTCAGTACTTC. The V call is TRBV5-6, the J call TRBJ2-4; possibly TRBD1 for D (6 bases). Trimming took off 2 bases at V and 10 bases at J, with 19 bases between the two ends. The CDR3 contains 15 residues. Germline values: CDR1 SGHDT, CDR2 YYEEEE. The full variable domain, with the rest looked up from reference TRBV5-6 and TRBJ2-4, is DAGVTQSPTHLIKTRGQQVTLRCSPKSGHDTVSWYQQALGQGPQFIFQYYEEEERQRGNFPDRFSGHQFPNYSSELNVNALLLGDSALYLCASSLRDTPLRIQYFGAGTRLSVL.

The rearrangement joins TRBV29-1 to TRBJ1-1; D possibly corresponds to TRBD1 (5 bases). CDR3 size: 13 residues. V lost 3 bases, J lost 0 bases, and 8 bases lay in between. Germline V lookup: CDR1 SQVTM, CDR2 ANQGSEA. The CDR3 nucleotides are TGCAGCGTTGACAGGACACTGAACACTGAAGCTTTCTTT. Translated: CSVDRTLNTEAFF.

The genes are TRBV7-2 and TRBJ2-1; TRBD2 matches 10 bases. Per the germline V gene, CDR1 is SGHTA and CDR2 is FQGNSA. V gave up 3 bases and J gave up 7 bases; unmatched junction bases: 12. The CDR3 is 17 amino acids. Here the CDR3 reads CASSLASLAGPGNEQFF. The CDR3 nucleotides are TGTGCCAGCAGCTTGGCCTCACTAGCGGGGCCGGGGAATGAGCAGTTCTTC. Full variable domain (outside the CDR3, taken from reference TRBV7-2 and TRBJ2-1): GAGVSQSPSNKVTEKGKDVELRCDPISGHTALYWYRQSLGQGLEFLIYFQGNSAPDKSGLPSDRFSAERTGGSVSTLTIQRTQQEDSAVYLCASSLASLAGPGNEQFFGPGTRLTVL.

This clonotype came up once. CDR3 DNA sequence: TGCGCCAGCAACCTTGGGGGGACATTGAACACTGAAGCTTTCTTT. Encoded protein: CASNLGGTLNTEAFF. The V gene is TRBV5-1, the J gene TRBJ1-1, with D possibly TRBD1 on 6 matching bases. This CDR3 spans 15 amino acids. Germline values: CDR1 SGHRS, CDR2 YFSETQ. Trimming cost V 6 bases and J 0 bases, with 15 bases left between them.

This chain uses TRBV11-1 with TRBJ2-5; a weak D match, TRBD1 (6 bases). The J call may be wrong; the DNA end is better matched by TRBJ1-2. Germline values: CDR1 SGHAT, CDR2 FQDESV (reference sequence). CDR3 length equals 15 residues. The DNA of the CDR3 is TGTGCCAGCAGCTTAGGTGGACAGAGGAACTATGGCTACACCTTC. This translates into CASSLGGQRNYGYTF.

The chain couples TRBV3-1 to TRBJ2-3; D gene uncertain. V gave up 2 bases and J gave up 8 bases, with 14 bases separating them. CDR3 length: 14 amino acids. Germline CDR1 reads LGHDT; CDR2 reads YNNKEL (reference sequence). For the CDR3, the DNA is TGTGCCAGCAGCCAAAGTGACCAGAGGCGTACGCAGTATTTT. Its translation is CASSQSDQRRTQYF.

This clonotype was found once. The genes are TRBV7-9 and TRBJ2-1; a weak D match, TRBD1 (5 bases). Germline CDR1 SEHNR, CDR2 FQNEAQ (reference sequence). This CDR3 region has 14 residues. The ends were cut back, 7 bases at V and 13 bases at J, with 23 bases in the middle. Written as DNA, the CDR3 is TGTGCCAGCACCGCATTTGGGGCGGAAGAGACCCAGTTCTTC. It is translated as CASTAFGAEETQFF.

The chain has TRBV12-3 or TRBV12-4 and TRBJ1-5, with TRBD1 as a possible D gene (6 bases). Trimming took off 5 bases at V and 3 bases at J, with 11 bases between the two ends. The CDR3 sequence is 14 residues long. The CDR3 spells CASSTTGFNQPQHF. The CDR3 nucleotides are TGTGCCAGCAGTACGACAGGCTTCAATCAGCCCCAGCATTTT.

The chain carries TRBV5-1 and TRBJ2-5, with 8 bases matching TRBD1. J gave up 4 bases and V 4 bases, and 6 bases lay outside the gene matches. CDR3 length equals 14 residues. Germline CDR1 and CDR2: SGHRS and YFSETQ. CDR3 DNA sequence: TGCGCCAGCAGCCCGAGCGGACAGGGAGAGACCCAGTACTTC. It is translated as CASSPSGQGETQYF.

This clonotype was detected only a few times. V usage is TRBV11-3 and J usage is TRBJ2-3; D not resolved. The CDR3 runs to 15 residues. The germline V and J ends were trimmed by 5 bases and 3 bases, with 15 bases remaining between them. CDR1 and CDR2 from the germline V gene are SGHNT and YENEEA. The CDR3 here is CASSLGNSDTDTQYF. The CDR3 DNA reads as TGTGCCAGCAGCCTAGGGAACAGCGATACAGATACGCAGTATTTT.

This clonotype has only a few counts. The J gene is TRBJ2-5, the V gene TRBV11-1; TRBD1 matches 7 bases. Germline CDR1 is SGHAT and CDR2 is FQDESV (reference sequence). V trimming: 3 bases; J trimming: 2 bases; junction bases outside the gene matches: 18. The CDR3 extends over 19 amino acids. The CDR3 region has the DNA TGTGCCAGCAGCTTTTTAGGATGGTTATCCGGGACAGCGCAAGAGACCCAGTACTTC. Its protein is CASSFLGWLSGTAQETQYF. Full variable domain (remainder filled in from reference TRBV11-1 and TRBJ2-5): EAEVAQSPRYKITEKSQAVAFWCDPISGHATLYWYRQILGQGPELLVQFQDESVVDDSQLPKDRFSAERLKGVDSTLKIQPAELGDSAMYLCASSFLGWLSGTAQETQYFGPGTRLLVL.

This sequence joins TRBV27 and TRBJ2-7, with unresolved D. V lost 6 bases and J lost 2, with 8 bases in between. Germline V gives CDR1 MNHEY, CDR2 SMNVEV (reference sequence). This CDR3 is built from 12 residues. Here the CDR3 reads CASSTQTYEQYF. In DNA, the CDR3 is TGTGCCAGCAGCACCCAGACCTACGAGCAGTACTTC.

There are many counts of this clonotype. The chain links TRBV25-1 to TRBJ2-7; either TRBD1 or TRBD2 may supply D (5 bases each). CDR3 size: 15 residues. Trimming pared 7 bases from V and 0 bases from J, leaving 16 bases between. Germline CDR1 MGHDK, CDR2 SYGVNS. The CDR3 sequence is CASTSRGASSYEQYF. The CDR3 DNA sequence: TGTGCCAGCACATCCCGGGGCGCCAGCTCCTACGAGCAGTACTTC.

This clonotype was picked up a small number of times. The genes are TRBV7-8 and TRBJ2-1; D call uncertain. The CDR3 consists of 14 residues. Germline V CDR1 and CDR2: SGHVS, FQNEAQ. V lost 1 base to trimming and J lost 11 bases, with 15 bases between them. Here the CDR3 DNA reads TGTGCCAGCAGCTTAGGTCGTAGAGAGCCGCAGCAGTTCTTC. Translating it yields CASSLGRREPQQFF.

The gene calls are TRBV10-3 and TRBJ2-4; no reliable D call. The germline gives CDR1 ENHRY, CDR2 SYGVKD. Trimming shortened V by 3 bases and J by 9 bases, and 9 bases separated the two germline ends. The CDR3 extends over 12 amino acids. The chain's CDR3 is CAISEGASIQYF. For the CDR3, the DNA is TGTGCCATCAGTGAAGGTGCGAGCATTCAGTACTTC.

This chain connects TRBV28 to TRBJ2-7, with TRBD2 matching over 9 bases. The J call may be wrong; the DNA end is better matched by TRBJ2-5. The CDR3 covers 15 residues. The germline CDR1 and CDR2 sequences are MDHEN and SYDVKM. CDR3 sequence: CASSPAGGAVETQYF. As DNA, the CDR3 is TGTGCCAGCAGCCCCGCGGGGGGGGCCGTGGAGACCCAGTACTTC.

This clonotype showed up just a few times. The chain is built from TRBV18 and TRBJ2-5; TRBD2 might be the D (5 bases). Germline values: CDR1 KGHSH, CDR2 LQKENI. The length of the CDR3 is 15 residues. Trimming left V 3 bases short and J 0 bases short, with 11 bases between. The CDR3 protein is CASSPEPGNQETQYF. In DNA form, the CDR3 reads TGTGCCAGCTCACCCGAACCGGGGAACCAAGAGACCCAGTACTTC.

V is TRBV20-1 and J is TRBJ2-3; the D call may be TRBD1 or TRBD2 (5 bases each). The length of the CDR3 is 13 residues. From germline, CDR1 is DFQATT and CDR2 SNEGSKA (reference sequence). Trimming took off 7 bases at V and 4 bases at J, with 15 bases between the two ends. The CDR3 sequence is CSGGDARADTQYF. For the CDR3, the DNA is TGCAGTGGAGGGGACGCCCGCGCAGATACGCAGTATTTT.

V gene TRBV6-5 combines with J gene TRBJ1-5, with 7 bases identical to TRBD1. The germline V gene has CDR1 MNHEY and CDR2 SVGAGI. The V segment lost 6 bases and the J segment 3 bases; nucleotides outside the gene matches: 5. CDR3 length: 14 residues. CDR3 residues: CASRTGEFNQPQHF. Written as DNA, the CDR3 is TGTGCCAGCAGAACAGGGGAGTTCAATCAGCCCCAGCATTTT.

Comment on this clonotype: Since a much larger clone is just one base distant, this may be a read error. The chain recombines TRBV29-1 with TRBJ2-5; 12 bases align to TRBD1. The germline CDR1 and CDR2 sequences are SQVTM and ANQGSEA. The trim removed 4 bases at V and 5 bases at J, leaving 8 bases unmatched. The CDR3 has 15 residues. CDR3: CSVVPGTGGWETQYF. The CDR3 DNA follows: TGCAGCGTTGTTCCCGGGACAGGGGGCTGGGAGACCCAGTACTTC.

As DNA, the CDR3 is TGTGCCAGCAGCTTGAGTGCAGGGAGCACAGATACGCAGTATTTT. It specifies CASSLSAGSTDTQYF. The gene calls are TRBV5-5 and TRBJ2-3; possibly TRBD1 for D (5 bases). This CDR3 region has 15 residues. CDR1 is SGHKS, CDR2 YYEKEE, per germline (reference sequence). Trimming took off 1 base at V and 0 bases at J, with 9 bases between the two ends.

The chain employs TRBV12-3 or TRBV12-4 and TRBJ2-7; possible D gene TRBD2, 6 bases. Trimming removed 6 bases at V and 2 bases at J, with 14 bases between. The CDR3 totals 14 residues. In DNA, the CDR3 is TGTGCCAGCAGCCGGTGGGAGGTGCCCTACGAGCAGTACTTC. Translated: CASSRWEVPYEQYF.